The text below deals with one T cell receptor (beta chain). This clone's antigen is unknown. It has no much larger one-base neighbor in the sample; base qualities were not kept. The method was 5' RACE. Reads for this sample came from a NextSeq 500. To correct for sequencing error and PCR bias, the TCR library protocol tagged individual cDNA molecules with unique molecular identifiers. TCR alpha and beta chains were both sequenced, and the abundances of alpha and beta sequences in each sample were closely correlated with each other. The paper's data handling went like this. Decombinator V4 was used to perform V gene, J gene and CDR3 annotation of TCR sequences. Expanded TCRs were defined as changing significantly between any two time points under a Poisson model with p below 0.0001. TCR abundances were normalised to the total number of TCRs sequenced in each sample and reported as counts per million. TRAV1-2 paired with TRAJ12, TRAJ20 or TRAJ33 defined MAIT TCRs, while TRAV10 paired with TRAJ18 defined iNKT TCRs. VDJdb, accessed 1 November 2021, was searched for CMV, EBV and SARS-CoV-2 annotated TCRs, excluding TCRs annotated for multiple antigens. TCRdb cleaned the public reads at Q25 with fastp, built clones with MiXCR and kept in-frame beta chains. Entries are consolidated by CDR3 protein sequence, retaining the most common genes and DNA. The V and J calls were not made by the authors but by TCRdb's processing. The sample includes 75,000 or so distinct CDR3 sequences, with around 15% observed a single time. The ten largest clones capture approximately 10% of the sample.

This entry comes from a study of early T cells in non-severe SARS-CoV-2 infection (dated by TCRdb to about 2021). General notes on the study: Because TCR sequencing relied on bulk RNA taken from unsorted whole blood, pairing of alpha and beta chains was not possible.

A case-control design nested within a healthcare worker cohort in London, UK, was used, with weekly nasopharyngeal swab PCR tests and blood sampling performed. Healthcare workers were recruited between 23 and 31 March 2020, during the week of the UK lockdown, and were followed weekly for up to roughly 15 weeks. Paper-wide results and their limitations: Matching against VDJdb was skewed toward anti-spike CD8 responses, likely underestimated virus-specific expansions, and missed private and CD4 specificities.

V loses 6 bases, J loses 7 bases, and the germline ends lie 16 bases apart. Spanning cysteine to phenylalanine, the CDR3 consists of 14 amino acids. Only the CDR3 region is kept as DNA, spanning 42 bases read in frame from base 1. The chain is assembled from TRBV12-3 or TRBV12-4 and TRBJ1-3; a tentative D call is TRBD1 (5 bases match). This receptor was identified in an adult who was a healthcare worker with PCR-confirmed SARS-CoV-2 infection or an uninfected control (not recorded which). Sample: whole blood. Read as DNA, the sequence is TGTGCCAGCAGAAGCAGGGTACTCAGCAACACCATATATTTT. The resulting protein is CASRSRVLSNTIYF.